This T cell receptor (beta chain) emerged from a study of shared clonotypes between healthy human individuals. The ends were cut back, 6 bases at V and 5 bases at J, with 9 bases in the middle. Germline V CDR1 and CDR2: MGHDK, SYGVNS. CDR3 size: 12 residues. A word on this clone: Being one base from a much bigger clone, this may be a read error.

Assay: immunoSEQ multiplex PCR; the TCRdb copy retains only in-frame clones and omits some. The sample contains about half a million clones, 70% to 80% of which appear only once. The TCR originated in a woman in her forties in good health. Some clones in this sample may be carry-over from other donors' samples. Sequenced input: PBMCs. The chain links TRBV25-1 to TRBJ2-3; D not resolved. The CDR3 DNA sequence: TGTGCCAGCAGGAATGAGGTAGATACGCAGTATTTT. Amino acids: CASRNEVDTQYF.